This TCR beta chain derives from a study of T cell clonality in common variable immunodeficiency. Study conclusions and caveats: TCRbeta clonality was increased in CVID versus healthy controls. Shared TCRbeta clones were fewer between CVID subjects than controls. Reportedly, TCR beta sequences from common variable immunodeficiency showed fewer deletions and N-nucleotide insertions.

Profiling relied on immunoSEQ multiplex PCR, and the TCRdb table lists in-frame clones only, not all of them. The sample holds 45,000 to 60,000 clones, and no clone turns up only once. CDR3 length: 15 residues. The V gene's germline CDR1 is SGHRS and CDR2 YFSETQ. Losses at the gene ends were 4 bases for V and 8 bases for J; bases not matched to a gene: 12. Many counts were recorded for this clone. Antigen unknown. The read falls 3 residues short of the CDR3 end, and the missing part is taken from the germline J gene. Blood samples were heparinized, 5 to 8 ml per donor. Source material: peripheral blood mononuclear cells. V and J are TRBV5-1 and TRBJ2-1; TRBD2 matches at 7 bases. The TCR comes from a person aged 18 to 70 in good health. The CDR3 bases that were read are TGCGCCAGCAGCCCGACCGGGACTACCCAATATGAG. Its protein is CASSPTGTTQYE. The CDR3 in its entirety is CASSPTGTTQYEQFF.